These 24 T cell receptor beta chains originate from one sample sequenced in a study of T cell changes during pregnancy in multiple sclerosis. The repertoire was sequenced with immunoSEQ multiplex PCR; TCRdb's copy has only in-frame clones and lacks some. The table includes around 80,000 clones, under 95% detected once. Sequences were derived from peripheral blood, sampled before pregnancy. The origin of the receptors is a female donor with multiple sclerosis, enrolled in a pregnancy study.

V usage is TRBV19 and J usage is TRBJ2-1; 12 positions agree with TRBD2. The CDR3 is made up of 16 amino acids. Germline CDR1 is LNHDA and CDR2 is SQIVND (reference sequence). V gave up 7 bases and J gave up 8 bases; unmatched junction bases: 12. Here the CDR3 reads CASTKSGTSGFDEQFF. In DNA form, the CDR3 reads TGTGCCAGTACTAAGAGCGGGACTAGCGGGTTTGATGAGCAGTTCTTC. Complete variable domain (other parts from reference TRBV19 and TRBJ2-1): DGGITQSPKYLFRKEGQNVTLSCEQNLNHDAMYWYRQDPGQGLRLIYYSQIVNDFQKGDIAEGYSVSREKKESFPLTVTSAQKNPTAFYLCASTKSGTSGFDEQFFGPGTRLTVL.

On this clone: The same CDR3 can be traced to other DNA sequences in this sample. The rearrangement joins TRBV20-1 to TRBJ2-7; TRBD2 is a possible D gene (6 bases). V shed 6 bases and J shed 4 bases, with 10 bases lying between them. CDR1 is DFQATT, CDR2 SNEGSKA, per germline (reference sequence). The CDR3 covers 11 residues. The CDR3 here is CSARGGYEQYF. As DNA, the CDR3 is TGCAGTGCGAGGGGAGGTTACGAGCAGTACTTC.

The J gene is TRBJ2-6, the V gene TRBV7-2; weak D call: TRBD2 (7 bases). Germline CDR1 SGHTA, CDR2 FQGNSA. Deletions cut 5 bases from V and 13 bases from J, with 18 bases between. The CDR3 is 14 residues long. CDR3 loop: CASSATGGGAVLTF. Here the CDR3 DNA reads TGTGCCAGCAGCGCTACCGGCGGGGGCGCGGTCCTGACTTTC.

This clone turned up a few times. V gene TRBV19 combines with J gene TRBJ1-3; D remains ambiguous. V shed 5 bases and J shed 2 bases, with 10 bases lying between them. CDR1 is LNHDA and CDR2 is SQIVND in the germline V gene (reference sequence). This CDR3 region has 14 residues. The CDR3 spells CASSGPQPGNTIYF. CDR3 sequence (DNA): TGTGCCAGTAGTGGGCCCCAGCCTGGAAACACCATATATTTT.

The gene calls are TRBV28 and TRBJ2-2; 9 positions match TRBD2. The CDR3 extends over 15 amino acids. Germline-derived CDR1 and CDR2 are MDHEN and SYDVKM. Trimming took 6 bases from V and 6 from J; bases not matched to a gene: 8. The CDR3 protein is CASSPPVAGAGELFF. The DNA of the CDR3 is TGTGCCAGCAGCCCTCCGGTAGCGGGGGCCGGGGAGCTGTTTTTT.

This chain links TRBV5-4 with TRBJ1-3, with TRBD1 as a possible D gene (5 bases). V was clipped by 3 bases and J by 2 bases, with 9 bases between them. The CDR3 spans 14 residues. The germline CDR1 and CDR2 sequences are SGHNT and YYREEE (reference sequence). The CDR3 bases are TGTGCCAGCAGCTCTCAGGGAACTGGAAACACCATATATTTT. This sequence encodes CASSSQGTGNTIYF.

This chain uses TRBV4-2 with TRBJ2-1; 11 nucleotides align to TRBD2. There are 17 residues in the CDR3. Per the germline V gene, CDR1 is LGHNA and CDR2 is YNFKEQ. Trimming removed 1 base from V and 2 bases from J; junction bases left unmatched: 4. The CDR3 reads CASSQALLAGAYNEQFF. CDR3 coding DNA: TGTGCCAGCAGCCAAGCCCTACTAGCGGGAGCCTACAATGAGCAGTTCTTC.

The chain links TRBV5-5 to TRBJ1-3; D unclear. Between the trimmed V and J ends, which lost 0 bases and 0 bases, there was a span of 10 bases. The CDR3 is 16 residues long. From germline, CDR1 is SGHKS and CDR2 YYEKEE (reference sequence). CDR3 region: CASSLEVTRSGNTIYF. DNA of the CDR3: TGTGCCAGCAGCTTGGAAGTGACACGCTCTGGAAACACCATATATTTT.

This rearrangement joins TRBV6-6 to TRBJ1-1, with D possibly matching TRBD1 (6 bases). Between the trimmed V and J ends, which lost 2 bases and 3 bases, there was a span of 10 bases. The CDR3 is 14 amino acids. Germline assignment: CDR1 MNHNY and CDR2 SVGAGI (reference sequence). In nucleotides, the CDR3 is TGTGCCAGCAGTTACCGGCCAGGGGACACTGAAGCTTTCTTT. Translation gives CASSYRPGDTEAFF.

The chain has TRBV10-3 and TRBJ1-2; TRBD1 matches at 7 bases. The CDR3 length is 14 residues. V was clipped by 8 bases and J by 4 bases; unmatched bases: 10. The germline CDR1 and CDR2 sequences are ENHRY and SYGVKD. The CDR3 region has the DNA TGTGCCATCTCAGATCAGACAGGGCTCTATGGCTACACCTTC. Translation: CAISDQTGLYGYTF.

CDR3 nucleotide sequence: TGCGCCAGCAGCTTAGAAAGCGGGAGTCTAGGGAATGAGCAGTTCTTC. Translated, it gives CASSLESGSLGNEQFF. The chain carries TRBV5-1 and TRBJ2-1, with 8 bases aligning to TRBD2. After removal of 2 bases from V and 7 bases from J, the junction contained 11 bases not matched to a gene. Germline V CDR1 and CDR2: SGHRS, YFSETQ. This CDR3 spans 16 amino acids.

The CDR3 reads CASSQEGTEKTYGYTF. The DNA for the CDR3 is TGTGCCAGCAGCCAAGAGGGGACAGAAAAAACCTATGGCTACACCTTC. V and J are TRBV4-2 and TRBJ1-2; 7 bases are a match to TRBD1. CDR1 and CDR2 from the germline V gene are LGHNA and YNFKEQ. The CDR3 totals 16 residues. Losses at the gene ends were 0 bases for V and 4 bases for J; bases not matched to a gene: 8.

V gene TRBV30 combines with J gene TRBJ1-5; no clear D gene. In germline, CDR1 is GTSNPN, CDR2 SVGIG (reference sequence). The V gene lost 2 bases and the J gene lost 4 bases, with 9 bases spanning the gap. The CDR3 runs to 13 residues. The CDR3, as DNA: TGTGCCTGGAGTCGCGAGGGAAATCAGCCCCAGCATTTT. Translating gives CAWSREGNQPQHF.

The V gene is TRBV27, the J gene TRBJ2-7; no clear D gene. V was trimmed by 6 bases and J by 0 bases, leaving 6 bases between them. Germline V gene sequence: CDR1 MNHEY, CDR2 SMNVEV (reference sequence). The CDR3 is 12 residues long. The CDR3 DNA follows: TGTGCCAGCAGGCGGAACTCCTACGAGCAGTACTTC. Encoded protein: CASRRNSYEQYF.

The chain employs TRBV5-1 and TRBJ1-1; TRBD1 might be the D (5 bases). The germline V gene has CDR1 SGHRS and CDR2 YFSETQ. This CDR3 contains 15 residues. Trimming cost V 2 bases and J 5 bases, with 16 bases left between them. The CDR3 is CASSLGRGGGTEAFF. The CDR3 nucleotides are TGCGCCAGCAGCTTAGGTAGGGGCGGGGGAACTGAAGCTTTCTTT.

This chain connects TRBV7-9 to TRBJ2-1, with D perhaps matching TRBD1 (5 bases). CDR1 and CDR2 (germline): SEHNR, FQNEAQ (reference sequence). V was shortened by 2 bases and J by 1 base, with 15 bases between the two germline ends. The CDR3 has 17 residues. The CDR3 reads CASSLSGRTNSYNEQFF. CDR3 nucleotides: TGTGCCAGCAGCTTAAGTGGGCGGACAAATTCCTACAATGAGCAGTTCTTC.

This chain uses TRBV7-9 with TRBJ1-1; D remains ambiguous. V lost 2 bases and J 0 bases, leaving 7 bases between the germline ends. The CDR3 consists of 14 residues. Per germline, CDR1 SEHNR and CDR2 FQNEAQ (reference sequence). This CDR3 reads CASSLNQVNTEAFF. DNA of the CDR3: TGTGCCAGCAGCTTAAACCAGGTGAACACTGAAGCTTTCTTT.

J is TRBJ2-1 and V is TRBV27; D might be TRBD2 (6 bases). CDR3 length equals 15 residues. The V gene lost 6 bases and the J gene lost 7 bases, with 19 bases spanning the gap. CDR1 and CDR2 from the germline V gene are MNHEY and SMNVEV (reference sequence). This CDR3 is CASSRLASGSNEQFF. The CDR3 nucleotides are TGTGCCAGCAGCCGGCTAGCGTCCGGGTCGAATGAGCAGTTCTTC.

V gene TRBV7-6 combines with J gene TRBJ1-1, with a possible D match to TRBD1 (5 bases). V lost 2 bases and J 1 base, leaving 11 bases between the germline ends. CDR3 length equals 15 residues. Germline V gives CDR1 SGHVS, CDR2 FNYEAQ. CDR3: CASSLSQGPNTEAFF. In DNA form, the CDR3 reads TGTGCCAGCAGCTTATCTCAGGGCCCGAACACTGAAGCTTTCTTT.

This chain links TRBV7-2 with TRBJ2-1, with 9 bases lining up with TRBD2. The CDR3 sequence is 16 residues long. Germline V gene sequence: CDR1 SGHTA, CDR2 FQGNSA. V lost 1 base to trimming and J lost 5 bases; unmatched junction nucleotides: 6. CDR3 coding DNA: TGTGCCAGCAGCTTAGAAGCGGGAGGCAGCCACAATGAGCAGTTCTTC. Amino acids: CASSLEAGGSHNEQFF.

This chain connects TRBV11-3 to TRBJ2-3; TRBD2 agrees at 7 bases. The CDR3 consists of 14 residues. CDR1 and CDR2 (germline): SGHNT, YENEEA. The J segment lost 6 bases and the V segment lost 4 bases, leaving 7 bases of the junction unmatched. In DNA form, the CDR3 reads TGTGCCAGCAGCTCACGTAGGGAGGGGGATACGCAGTATTTT. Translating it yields CASSSRREGDTQYF.

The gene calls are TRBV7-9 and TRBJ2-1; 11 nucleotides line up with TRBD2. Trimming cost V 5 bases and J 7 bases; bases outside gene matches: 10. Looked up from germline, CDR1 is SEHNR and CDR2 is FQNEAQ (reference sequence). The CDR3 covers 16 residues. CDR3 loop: CASSRLAGGPSNEQFF. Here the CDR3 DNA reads TGTGCCAGCAGCCGTTTAGCGGGAGGGCCGTCAAATGAGCAGTTCTTC.

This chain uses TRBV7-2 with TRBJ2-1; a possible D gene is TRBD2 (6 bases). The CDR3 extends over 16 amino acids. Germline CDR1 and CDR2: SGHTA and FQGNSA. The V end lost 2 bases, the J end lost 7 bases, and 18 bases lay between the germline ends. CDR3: CASSLSVGSSWNEQFF. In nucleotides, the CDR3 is TGTGCCAGCAGCTTATCCGTCGGGAGCTCTTGGAATGAGCAGTTCTTC.

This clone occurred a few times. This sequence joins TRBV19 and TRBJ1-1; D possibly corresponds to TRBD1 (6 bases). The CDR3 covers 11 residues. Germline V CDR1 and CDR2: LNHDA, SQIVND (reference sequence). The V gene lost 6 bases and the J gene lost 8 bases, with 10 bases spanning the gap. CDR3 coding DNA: TGTGCCAGTAGGCGGACAGTAGAAGCTTTCTTT. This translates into CASRRTVEAFF.